The T cell receptor beta chain described here comes from a study of blood T cell repertoires in COVID-19. Germline assignment: CDR1 MNHEY and CDR2 SMNVEV (reference sequence). The CDR3 contains 15 residues. Between the trimmed V and J ends, which lost 4 bases and 8 bases, there was a span of 20 bases. Enrolment of Seattle patients took place during active infection, and they were followed longitudinally. TCRdb keeps only in-frame clones here, not all; method: immunoSEQ multiplex PCR. The sample yields around 300,000 clones, 85% to 90% seen once. The origin of this receptor is a woman aged 30 to 39 with COVID-19, enrolled during active disease. The sequenced sample was peripheral blood. The V gene is TRBV27, the J gene TRBJ1-2; D may be TRBD1 (6 bases). The CDR3 coding sequence is TGTGCCAGCAGTTCCCGCCAACAGGGAGCGAGGGGCTACACCTTC. Its protein product is CASSSRQQGARGYTF.